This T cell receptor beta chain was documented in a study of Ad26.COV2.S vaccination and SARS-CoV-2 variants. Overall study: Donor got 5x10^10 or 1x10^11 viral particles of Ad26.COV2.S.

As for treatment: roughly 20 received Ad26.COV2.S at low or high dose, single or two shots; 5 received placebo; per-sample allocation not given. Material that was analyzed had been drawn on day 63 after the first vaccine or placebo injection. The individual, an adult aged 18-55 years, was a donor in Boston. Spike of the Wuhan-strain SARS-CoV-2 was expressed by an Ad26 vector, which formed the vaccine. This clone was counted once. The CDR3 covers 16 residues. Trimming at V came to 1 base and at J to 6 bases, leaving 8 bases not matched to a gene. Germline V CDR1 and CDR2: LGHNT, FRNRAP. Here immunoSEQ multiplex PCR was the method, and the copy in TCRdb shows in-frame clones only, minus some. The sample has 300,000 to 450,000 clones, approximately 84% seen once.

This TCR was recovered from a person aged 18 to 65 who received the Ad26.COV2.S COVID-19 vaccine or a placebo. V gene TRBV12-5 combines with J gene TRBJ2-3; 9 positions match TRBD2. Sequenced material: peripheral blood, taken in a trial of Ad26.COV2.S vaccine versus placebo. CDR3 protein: CASGLGGAGGPDTQYF. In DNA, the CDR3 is TGTGCTAGTGGTTTGGGGGGAGCGGGGGGCCCGGATACGCAGTATTTT.